This T cell receptor beta chain was found in a study of blood T cell repertoires in COVID-19. In this sample, this clone turned up once. Here immunoSEQ multiplex PCR was the method, and the copy in TCRdb shows in-frame clones only, minus some. The sample comprises around 120,000 clones, roughly 80% of which are singletons, and roughly 2.4% rests with the top ten. Sequenced input: peripheral blood. The TCR was taken from a man aged 30 to 45 with acute or convalescent COVID-19.

The CDR3 region is CASSLARIAGGQEQFF. CDR3 nucleotides: TGTGCCAGCAGCTTAGCGCGGATAGCGGGGGGCCAGGAGCAGTTCTTC. The chain joins TRBV11-1 to TRBJ2-1; 10 nucleotides align to TRBD2. The length of the CDR3 is 16 residues. Looked up from germline, CDR1 is SGHAT and CDR2 is FQDESV (reference sequence). Losses at the gene ends were 0 bases for V and 10 bases for J; bases not matched to a gene: 9. Drawing the rest from reference TRBV11-1 and TRBJ2-1, the complete variable domain is EAEVAQSPRYKITEKSQAVAFWCDPISGHATLYWYRQILGQGPELLVQFQDESVVDDSQLPKDRFSAERLKGVDSTLKIQPAELGDSAMYLCASSLARIAGGQEQFFGPGTRLTVL.